These 30 T cell receptor beta chains were all obtained from the same sample, sequenced in a study of CD8 T cells in ankylosing spondylitis. TCRdb called the 5' RACE reads again in MiXCR, with one record for every CDR3 protein. Of about 240,000 distinct CDR3 sequences listed, around 10% are singletons. Sequencing was done on a sample of blood, either unsorted or a sorted T cell fraction (not recorded which). The source is a male donor with ankylosing spondylitis or in good health (not recorded which).

This clonotype was recorded at least ten times. The rearrangement uses TRBV25-1 and TRBJ2-1, with D perhaps given as TRBD1 or TRBD2 (5 bases each). Between the trimmed V and J ends, which lost 4 bases and 6 bases, there was a span of 10 bases. This CDR3 is built from 13 residues. Germline lookup yields CDR1 MGHDK and CDR2 SYGVNS. The DNA for the CDR3 is TGTGCCAGCAGTGGACCGGGGCGCAATGAGCAGTTCTTC. Protein sequence: CASSGPGRNEQFF. The full variable domain, rest sourced from reference TRBV25-1 and TRBJ2-1, is EADIYQTPRYLVIGTGKKITLECSQTMGHDKMYWYQQDPGMELHLIHYSYGVNSTEKGDLSSESTVSRIRTEHFPLTLESARPSHTSQYLCASSGPGRNEQFFGPGTRLTVL.

This clonotype has at least ten counts. The chain links TRBV12-3 or TRBV12-4 to TRBJ2-2; D is uncertain. This CDR3 region has 13 residues. V was cut by 5 bases and J by 2 bases, with 6 bases left in between. CDR3 sequence reads: CASSRINTGELFF. CDR3 nucleotides: TGTGCCAGCAGTCGAATCAACACCGGGGAGCTGTTTTTT.

This clonotype has only a few counts. For the CDR3, the DNA is TGTGCCAGCAGCCCCAATATCGGGAGGCCCCCAGATACGCAGTATTTT. Residues: CASSPNIGRPPDTQYF. The chain couples TRBV11-2 to TRBJ2-3; 7 bases are shared with TRBD2. The ends lost 5 bases at V and 4 bases at J; junction bases unmatched: 12. In germline, CDR1 is SGHAT, CDR2 FQNNGV. The CDR3 totals 16 residues.

This clonotype has a count of ten or more. The V gene is TRBV7-3, the J gene TRBJ1-1; D unclear. Deletions cut 2 bases from V and 5 bases from J, with 9 bases between. CDR1 and CDR2 from the germline V gene are SGHTA and FQGTGA. This CDR3 is 13 amino acids long. CDR3 sequence (DNA): TGTGCCAGCAGCTTATCGGGCGGGACTGAAGCTTTCTTT. This gives the protein CASSLSGGTEAFF.

The rearrangement links TRBV11-2 to TRBJ1-2; D not resolved. The length of the CDR3 is 13 residues. With 3 bases removed from V and 2 bases from J, the gap between germline ends came to 7 bases. Per the germline V gene, CDR1 is SGHAT and CDR2 is FQNNGV. The chain's CDR3 is CASSFDENYGYTF. In DNA form, the CDR3 reads TGTGCCAGCAGCTTCGACGAAAACTATGGCTACACCTTC.

About this clonotype itself: A read error may explain this, as a much larger clone is one base away. CDR3 sequence reads: CSVGVSQNEQLF. DNA of the CDR3: TGCAGCGTTGGGGTTAGCCAGAATGAGCAGCTCTTC. V and J are TRBV29-1 and TRBJ2-1; D not resolved. The CDR3 has 12 amino acids. Per germline, CDR1 SQVTM and CDR2 ANQGSEA.

This clonotype was observed many times. J is TRBJ2-7 and V is TRBV29-1; TRBD2 agrees at 9 bases. V was pared by 4 bases and J by 5 bases, with 15 bases of the junction left unmatched. Looked up from germline, CDR1 is SQVTM and CDR2 is ANQGSEA. The CDR3 has 16 residues. The CDR3 loop reads CSVGGGIRTSVDEQYF. DNA of the CDR3: TGCAGCGTTGGAGGTGGTATTCGGACTAGCGTTGACGAGCAGTACTTC.

This sequence joins TRBV7-9 and TRBJ2-5, with D perhaps TRBD1 or TRBD2 (5 bases each). Deletions cut 5 bases from V and 14 bases from J, with 27 bases between. This CDR3 region has 15 residues. Germline assignment: CDR1 SEHNR and CDR2 FQNEAQ (reference sequence). CDR3 sequence (DNA): TGTGCCAGCAGCCCTCGCCTGGACACGGGGTCTTTCCTCTACTTC. Translated: CASSPRLDTGSFLYF.

This clonotype was counted ten times or more. This chain uses TRBV15 with TRBJ2-7, with 12 bases that match TRBD2. Per germline, CDR1 LNHNV and CDR2 YYDKDF (reference sequence). The CDR3 runs to 14 residues. The trim removed 8 bases at V and 1 base at J, leaving 3 bases unmatched. The CDR3 DNA follows: TGTGCCACCGGACTAGCGGGAAAATCCTACGAGCAGTACTTC. Its translation is CATGLAGKSYEQYF.

This clonotype was observed at least ten times. The rearrangement joins TRBV20-1 to TRBJ2-7; D may be TRBD2 (6 bases). The CDR3 is 16 residues long. V dropped 0 bases and J dropped 2 bases, with 17 bases sitting between them. Germline-derived CDR1 and CDR2 are DFQATT and SNEGSKA (reference sequence). This chain's CDR3 is CSARDAQIGLTYEQYF. DNA of the CDR3: TGCAGTGCTAGAGATGCCCAAATAGGACTAACCTACGAGCAGTACTTC.

The chain carries TRBV2 and TRBJ1-3, with D unresolved. Germline V gene sequence: CDR1 SNHLY, CDR2 FYNNEI. The V gene lost 4 bases and the J gene lost 0 bases, with 10 bases spanning the gap. The CDR3 covers 15 residues. In DNA form, the CDR3 reads TGTGCCAGCAGTGTCCCCCAGGCCTCTGGAAACACCATATATTTT. It yields the protein CASSVPQASGNTIYF.

This clonotype came up a few times. The genes are TRBV9 and TRBJ2-2, with 11 bases fitting TRBD1. CDR3 length: 17 amino acids. Losses at the gene ends were 3 bases for V and 3 bases for J; bases not matched to a gene: 7. Germline V gene sequence: CDR1 SGDLS, CDR2 YYNGEE. DNA for the CDR3: TGTGCCAGCAGCGATCCCGGACAGGGGGCGGACACCGGGGAGCTGTTTTTT. It codes for CASSDPGQGADTGELFF.

This clonotype was observed a handful of times. The rearrangement joins TRBV2 to TRBJ1-6; D not resolved. The V end lost 5 bases, the J end lost 4 bases, and 15 bases lay between the germline ends. This CDR3 region has 16 residues. Looked up from germline, CDR1 is SNHLY and CDR2 is FYNNEI. CDR3 nucleotides: TGTGCCAGCAGTCCCCATCGGGGAGTTTATAATTCACCCCTCCACTTT. The encoded protein is CASSPHRGVYNSPLHF.

In its sample, this clonotype was seen many times. The chain joins TRBV29-1 to TRBJ2-7, with D maybe TRBD2 (7 bases). The germline gives CDR1 SQVTM, CDR2 ANQGSEA. The CDR3 extends over 21 amino acids. The ends were cut back, 0 bases at V and 3 bases at J, with 33 bases in the middle. The CDR3 DNA sequence: TGCAGCGTTGAAGAACCCAGGAGGGGGACTAAAGGCCTCTATCTAGTCTACGAGCAGTACTTC. Encoded protein: CSVEEPRRGTKGLYLVYEQYF.

This clonotype was seen a few times. J is TRBJ2-5 and V is TRBV5-1, with D perhaps matching TRBD1 (5 bases). CDR1 and CDR2 from the germline V gene are SGHRS and YFSETQ. Trimming took off 0 bases at V and 0 bases at J, with 6 bases between the two ends. The CDR3 runs 14 residues. CDR3 protein: CASSLGQYQETQYF. In DNA form, the CDR3 reads TGCGCCAGCAGCTTGGGACAGTACCAAGAGACCCAGTACTTC.

The rearrangement links TRBV12-3 or TRBV12-4 to TRBJ1-1, with D uncertain. V lost 1 base and J lost 0, with 15 bases in between. This CDR3 has 17 residues. The CDR3 sequence: CASSLGWGLRLNTEAFF. DNA for the CDR3: TGTGCCAGCAGTTTAGGTTGGGGTTTACGCCTGAACACTGAAGCTTTCTTT.

This clonotype was detected only a few times. J is TRBJ1-6 and V is TRBV5-1; D might be TRBD1 (5 bases). CDR3 length: 14 amino acids. In germline, CDR1 is SGHRS, CDR2 YFSETQ. V lost 0 bases to trimming and J lost 5 bases, with 6 bases between them. The CDR3, as DNA: TGCGCCAGCAGCTTGGTGGGGGATAATTCACCCCTCCACTTT. Translating gives CASSLVGDNSPLHF.

Details on this clonotype: Possible read error: a much larger clone is one base away. This sequence joins TRBV5-1 and TRBJ2-1; no firm D call. CDR3 size: 16 residues. Germline V gene data show CDR1 as SGHRS and CDR2 as YFSETQ. CDR3 in DNA: TGCGCCAACAGCCCATATACCCAGAGCTCCTACAATGAGCAGTTCTTC. It yields the protein CANSPYTQSSYNEQFF. Full variable domain (outside the CDR3, taken from reference TRBV5-1 and TRBJ2-1): KAGVTQTPRYLIKTRGQQVTLSCSPISGHRSVSWYQQTPGQGLQFLFEYFSETQRNKGNFPGRFSGRQFSNSRSEMNVSTLELGDSALYLCANSPYTQSSYNEQFFGPGTRLTVL.

CDR3 protein: CASRARASSPLHF. The CDR3 coding sequence is TGCGCCAGCAGGGCTAGGGCGAGCTCACCCCTCCACTTT. The rearrangement uses TRBV23-1 and TRBJ1-6; D is unresolved. TRBV23-1 is treated as an ORF (open reading frame) with a function not yet certain. Trimming pared 6 bases from V and 10 bases from J, leaving 13 bases between. The CDR3 length is 13 residues.

This clonotype was recorded many times. The V gene is TRBV28, the J gene TRBJ2-2; D is unclear. This CDR3 is 12 amino acids long. Germline CDR1 and CDR2: MDHEN and SYDVKM. V gave up 1 base and J gave up 6 bases, with 3 bases separating them. The CDR3 coding sequence is TGTGCCAGCAGTTTATTCTCCGGGGAGCTGTTTTTT. Translated: CASSLFSGELFF.

The chain couples TRBV18 to TRBJ1-1; no clear D. CDR3 length equals 15 residues. V lost 3 bases and J lost 3, with 14 bases in between. The germline V gene encodes CDR1 KGHSH and CDR2 LQKENI. The CDR3 coding sequence is TGTGCCAGCTCACCCCGGGTAGCGGAGTACACTGAAGCTTTCTTT. Translating it yields CASSPRVAEYTEAFF.

This clonotype appeared a few times. The V gene is TRBV20-1, the J gene TRBJ2-5; 9 bases line up with TRBD1. The J segment lost 5 bases and the V segment lost 1 base, leaving 5 bases of the junction unmatched. The CDR3 contains 14 residues. The germline V gene has CDR1 DFQATT and CDR2 SNEGSKA (reference sequence). The CDR3 nucleotides read TGCAGTGCTAGAGCCGGGACAGGGTTTGAGACCCAGTACTTC. Amino acids: CSARAGTGFETQYF.

The sample holds many counts of this clonotype. This chain links TRBV29-1 with TRBJ1-4; tentatively, D is TRBD1 (5 bases). The germline V and J ends were trimmed by 2 bases and 0 bases, with 16 bases remaining between them. CDR3 length equals 17 residues. CDR1 is SQVTM, CDR2 ANQGSEA, per germline. The CDR3 region is CSVELGGAPATNEKLFF. CDR3 DNA sequence: TGCAGCGTTGAATTGGGGGGAGCCCCAGCAACTAATGAAAAACTGTTTTTT.

This clonotype was recorded many times. V and J are TRBV15 and TRBJ2-7, with 7 bases aligning to TRBD1. Per the germline V gene, CDR1 is LNHNV and CDR2 is YYDKDF (reference sequence). This CDR3 contains 15 residues. Unmatched junction bases numbered 12, after V lost 3 bases and J lost 7 bases. The CDR3 reads CATSRDRRGPEEQYF. DNA for the CDR3: TGTGCCACCAGCAGGGACAGGAGAGGCCCTGAGGAGCAGTACTTC.

J is TRBJ2-2 and V is TRBV20-1; TRBD1 matches 7 bases. V lost 7 bases and J lost 6; bases outside the gene matches: 14. Germline CDR1 DFQATT, CDR2 SNEGSKA (reference sequence). The CDR3 totals 15 residues. The CDR3 bases are TGCAGTGTTGAGAACCTTCGACAGGGTCCCGGGGAGCTGTTTTTT. This sequence encodes CSVENLRQGPGELFF.

Concerning this clonotype itself: One base away lies a much larger clone, so this may be a sequencing read error. This chain links TRBV7-8 with TRBJ2-7; 13 bases match TRBD2. Germline CDR1 and CDR2: SGHVS and FQNEAQ. The CDR3 is 16 residues long. The CDR3 loop is CASSSGTSGIYYDQYF. CDR3 nucleotides: TGTGCCAGCAGCTCTGGGACTAGCGGGATTTACTACGATCAGTACTTC.

This rearrangement joins TRBV2 to TRBJ2-5; 7 bases line up with TRBD2. The V and J ends lost 0 bases and 0 bases, in that order; junction bases with no gene match: 7. This CDR3 is 17 amino acids long. Germline CDR1 and CDR2: SNHLY and FYNNEI. This CDR3 reads CASSEATVSGYQETQYF. As DNA, the CDR3 is TGTGCCAGCAGTGAAGCAACGGTTAGCGGGTACCAAGAGACCCAGTACTTC.

V is TRBV30 and J is TRBJ2-7; possible D gene TRBD2, 5 bases. Germline assignment: CDR1 GTSNPN and CDR2 SVGIG (reference sequence). The CDR3 consists of 14 residues. With 2 bases removed from V and 2 bases from J, the gap between germline ends came to 13 bases. The CDR3 region is CAWSTLGRTYEQYF. DNA for the CDR3: TGTGCCTGGAGTACGCTTGGGAGAACCTACGAGCAGTACTTC.

The chain links TRBV28 to TRBJ2-5, with D hard to call. This CDR3 is built from 13 residues. Germline CDR1 is MDHEN and CDR2 is SYDVKM. V shed 7 bases and J shed 7 bases, with 16 bases lying between them. This chain's CDR3 is CASTPGPDGTQYF. CDR3 coding DNA: TGTGCCAGCACCCCCGGCCCAGACGGGACCCAGTACTTC.

This clonotype has at least ten counts. J is TRBJ1-2 and V is TRBV4-2, with 7 bases that match TRBD1. Trimming took 1 base from V and 7 from J; bases not matched to a gene: 15. Germline assignment: CDR1 LGHNA and CDR2 YNFKEQ. The CDR3 contains 17 residues. CDR3 sequence (DNA): TGTGCCAGCAGCCAAGTCGTCATTCAGGGGGGCTTGGTTGGCTACACCTTC. Amino acid sequence: CASSQVVIQGGLVGYTF.